The rows below give T cell receptor beta chains drawn from one sample of a study of blood T cell repertoires in COVID-19. The table came from immunoSEQ multiplex PCR; TCRdb's copy has only in-frame clones and leaves some out. The table lists roughly 200,000 clones, 80% to 85% of them singletons. Material for sequencing was peripheral blood. The source of these receptors is a woman over 75 with COVID-19, enrolled during active disease. Both conserved end residues are part of each CDR3. The order of the fields is J gene, V gene, CDR3 protein.

TRBJ1-6,TRBV7-3,CASSLGTPNSPLHF
TRBJ2-3,TRBV12-3/TRBV12-4,CASTSGGADTQYF
TRBJ2-1,TRBV7-8,CASSREDYNEQFF
TRBJ2-4,TRBV2,CASRNRDLAKNIQYF
TRBJ2-6,TRBV3-1/TRBV3-2,CASSQGGGRANVLTF
TRBJ2-1,TRBV6-4,CASSGSGGAGNEQFF
TRBJ1-2,TRBV7-3,CASSLGGQGEYGYTF
TRBJ1-1,TRBV5-1,CASSLGGTGGLGTEAFF
TRBJ1-5,TRBV28,CASLGQGAWGRNQPQHF
TRBJ1-5,TRBV7-9,CASSLDGGKPQHF
TRBJ2-1,TRBV10-3,CAISASGGSYNEQFF
TRBJ1-2,TRBV28,CASSLLQGTAGGYTF
TRBJ1-2,TRBV27,CASRFQGALASKGYTF
TRBJ1-5,TRBV6-5,CASSYSGTGGWAQHF
TRBJ1-1,TRBV10-1,CASSGGTGGTEAFF
TRBJ1-2,TRBV19,CASSLTGTGSNGYTF
TRBJ1-3,TRBV6-2/TRBV6-3,CASSSRAGSGNTIYF
TRBJ2-1,TRBV6-5,CASRWGEGSYNEQFF
TRBJ2-3,TRBV18,CASSRTPRTSGSTDTQYF
TRBJ1-1,TRBV12-3/TRBV12-4,CASSRVAEAFF
TRBJ1-2,TRBV11-2,CASSLTRDSNYGYTF
TRBJ2-5,TRBV27,CASSLSGLAGGLAEYF
TRBJ1-1,TRBV2,CASMGQGNTEAFF
TRBJ1-6,TRBV4-2,CASSLGQGGSPLHF
TRBJ1-5,TRBV28,CASSSISPGQWGRTQHF
TRBJ2-5,TRBV4-2,CASSRSVSETQYF
TRBJ2-7,TRBV7-3,CASSEGQGSSYEQYF
TRBJ2-2,TRBV7-2,CASSFPGTGELFF
TRBJ1-6,TRBV2,CASSDHRDSNNSPLHF
TRBJ2-3,TRBV19,CASSPFAGPDTQYF
TRBJ2-7,TRBV9,CASSVTSGYEQYF
TRBJ1-1,TRBV19,CASSMTAPTEAFF
TRBJ1-2,TRBV6-1,CASSEGGSRYGYTF
TRBJ2-3,TRBV4-1,CASSQSQLLAGGPGTDTQYF
TRBJ1-6,TRBV4-3,CASSQDYAEYNSPLHF
TRBJ2-7,TRBV7-2,CASSLGGPYEQYF
TRBJ1-1,TRBV28,CASSSTGLEAFF
TRBJ2-7,TRBV30,CAWSAGGSLYF
TRBJ1-1,TRBV5-1,CASSLGGTGNTEAFF
TRBJ1-5,TRBV2,CASNLEHTSNQPQHF
TRBJ1-2,TRBV28,CASSQSGTGSLGGYTF
TRBJ1-1,TRBV10-2,CASSEARLSTEAFF
TRBJ1-1,TRBV19,CASSITGTGNTEAFF
TRBJ2-6,TRBV18,CASSPDWTVNSGANVLTF